The 2 T cell receptor beta chains in this list originate from one sample, sequenced in a study of regulatory T cells (dated by TCRdb to about 2018). The library came from the immunoSEQ multiplex PCR assay. The multiplex PCR used 52 forward TRBV primers and 13 reverse TRBJ primers, with assay-based and computational corrections for amplification bias. Here the immuneACCESS table is served through TCRdb, limited to in-frame sequences with V and J called. Missing clones are a known gap in these copies; in checked studies unresolved V genes cover under half, and the rest lacks a known reason. The table for this sample lists some 31,000 clones; over 90% of them were counted only once. The top ten hold approximately 0.98% of the sample. Study-wide findings and limitations: Enrichment for hydrophobic residues at CDR3 positions 6 and 7 was found in conventional CD4+ T cells from CD3G-deficient patients, suggesting more self-reactive specificities.

For these TCRs, the target antigens are not known. Input material: conventional CD4+ T cells sorted from blood. Receptors originate from a child aged 2 to 15 with CD3G deficiency.

The genes are TRBV5-1 and TRBJ2-7; possible D gene TRBD1, 6 bases. V lost 4 bases, J lost 3 bases, and 14 bases lay in between. Germline lookup yields CDR1 SGHRS and CDR2 YFSETQ. The CDR3 is 14 amino acids. DNA for the CDR3: TGCGCCAGCAGCCCGGGACAAGGGGGCTACGAGCAGTACTTC. Translated, it gives CASSPGQGGYEQYF. Looking up the rest from reference TRBV5-1 and TRBJ2-7 gives the full variable domain: KAGVTQTPRYLIKTRGQQVTLSCSPISGHRSVSWYQQTPGQGLQFLFEYFSETQRNKGNFPGRFSGRQFSNSRSEMNVSTLELGDSALYLCASSPGQGGYEQYFGPGTRLTVT.

As DNA, the CDR3 is TGTGCCAGCAGCAAAGTTCAGGGGCGCTACAATGAGCAGCTCTTC. Translation gives CASSKVQGRYNEQLF. The V gene is TRBV21-1, the J gene TRBJ2-1; the DNA was not used to check the table's D call, TRBD1. TRBV21-1 is annotated as a pseudogene. This CDR3 comprises 15 residues.